The 23 T cell receptor beta chains given below trace back to one sample, sequenced in a study of shared clonotypes between healthy human individuals. Libraries were prepared by immunoSEQ multiplex PCR; TCRdb keeps only in-frame clonotypes and omits some of them. This repertoire shows 75,000 to 100,000 clones, 40% to 55% found once; its top ten account for approximately 15%. The source material was PBMCs. These receptor sequences come from a woman aged 40 to 50 in good health. Some clones in this sample may be carry-over from other donors' samples.

J is TRBJ2-3 and V is TRBV7-3, with a weak D call TRBD2 (6 bases). CDR3 length: 16 residues. Germline CDR1 reads SGHTA; CDR2 reads FQGTGA. Trimming took off 1 base at V and 2 bases at J, with 13 bases between the two ends. CDR3 in amino acids: CASSLMSGGNTDTQYF. The CDR3 DNA reads TGTGCCAGCAGCTTAATGTCGGGCGGGAACACAGATACGCAGTATTTT.

This rearrangement joins TRBV2 to TRBJ2-7; 10 bases agree with TRBD2. Germline CDR1 reads SNHLY; CDR2 reads FYNNEI. V trimming: 3 bases; J trimming: 4 bases; junction bases outside the gene matches: 9. The CDR3 is 16 amino acids. The CDR3 spells CASSEGRTSGAYEQYF. The CDR3 DNA sequence: TGTGCCAGCAGTGAGGGGAGGACTAGCGGAGCTTACGAGCAGTACTTC. Supplemented by reference TRBV2 and TRBJ2-7, the full variable domain reads EPEVTQTPSHQVTQMGQEVILRCVPISNHLYFYWYRQILGQKVEFLVSFYNNEISEKSEIFDDQFSVERPDGSNFTLKIRSTKLEDSAMYFCASSEGRTSGAYEQYFGPGTRLTVT.

This chain links TRBV18 with TRBJ2-1, with 9 bases aligning to TRBD2. The CDR3 runs 15 residues. Germline-derived CDR1 and CDR2 are KGHSH and LQKENI. Trimming took 2 bases from V and 7 from J; bases not matched to a gene: 6. The CDR3 region has the DNA TGTGCCAGCTCACCAAGGTCTAGCGGGACGAATGAGCAGTTCTTC. Residues: CASSPRSSGTNEQFF. The full variable domain, completed using reference TRBV18 and TRBJ2-1, is NAGVMQNPRHLVRRRGQEARLRCSPMKGHSHVYWYRQLPEEGLKFMVYLQKENIIDESGMPKERFSAEFPKEGPSILRIQQVVRGDSAAYFCASSPRSSGTNEQFFGPGTRLTVL.

The chain carries TRBV5-1 and TRBJ2-6; D remains unclear. V gave up 0 bases and J gave up 0 bases, with 7 bases separating them. The CDR3 sequence is 16 residues long. The V gene's germline CDR1 is SGHRS and CDR2 YFSETQ. The CDR3 region is CASSLDSGSGANVLTF. DNA of the CDR3: TGCGCCAGCAGCTTGGATAGTGGCTCTGGGGCCAACGTCCTGACTTTC.

This clone was observed many times. The rearrangement links TRBV6-5 to TRBJ1-1; TRBD1 might be the D (6 bases). The CDR3 contains 13 residues. The germline gives CDR1 MNHEY, CDR2 SVGAGI. V was pared by 6 bases and J by 5 bases, with 13 bases between. CDR3 sequence (DNA): TGTGCCAGCAGCCAGGGGTTTCAGACTGAAGCTTTCTTT. Protein product: CASSQGFQTEAFF.

This clone has a count of ten or more. The V and J genes are TRBV2 and TRBJ1-5, with 8 bases fitting TRBD1. V lost 6 bases to trimming and J lost 7 bases; unmatched junction nucleotides: 5. Per the germline V gene, CDR1 is SNHLY and CDR2 is FYNNEI. This CDR3 has 13 amino acids. CDR3 in DNA: TGTGCCAGCAGCGGACAGGGCGGCCAGCCCCAGCATTTT. As protein: CASSGQGGQPQHF.

This clone has just a few counts. This chain links TRBV29-1 with TRBJ1-2; D may be TRBD1 (6 bases). Per the germline V gene, CDR1 is SQVTM and CDR2 is ANQGSEA. Trimming stripped 0 bases from V and 2 bases from J, with 13 bases between. This CDR3 comprises 15 residues. DNA of the CDR3: TGCAGCGTTGAAGATGACCTGGACAGCAACTATGGCTACACCTTC. It codes for CSVEDDLDSNYGYTF.

This clone has a handful of counts. This chain uses TRBV27 with TRBJ2-1; no definite D call. The CDR3 length is 15 residues. The V gene's germline CDR1 is MNHEY and CDR2 SMNVEV (reference sequence). V was cut by 4 bases and J by 4 bases, with 14 bases left in between. The CDR3 nucleotides read TGTGCCAGCAGTTCCCCGCTTAGCAGGTACAATGAGCAGTTCTTC. Translation gives CASSSPLSRYNEQFF.

A remark on this clone: Given a much more abundant clone one base away, this may be a read error. In the same sample, other DNA sequences code for this CDR3. The chain recombines TRBV5-4 with TRBJ2-7; 8 positions agree with TRBD2. CDR1 SGHNT and CDR2 YYREEE come from the germline V gene (reference sequence). With 4 bases clipped from V and 2 bases from J, the junction kept 11 bases outside the gene matches. This CDR3 region has 16 residues. CDR3 coding DNA: TGTGCCAGCAGCCCGGGCGGGACTAGTGGTACCTACGAGCAGTACTTC. The encoded protein is CASSPGGTSGTYEQYF.

V is TRBV7-3 and J is TRBJ1-2; maybe TRBD1 (5 bases). This CDR3 spans 13 amino acids. The germline V gene has CDR1 SGHTA and CDR2 FQGTGA. Trimming took 4 bases from V and 4 from J, leaving 10 bases between them. CDR3 sequence reads: CASSSGRAYGYTF. CDR3 DNA: TGTGCCAGCAGCTCGGGACGGGCCTATGGCTACACCTTC.

A note on this clone: An end of the junction differs from the germline gene, which may be a read error. V and J are TRBV19 and TRBJ2-5, with unresolved D. From germline, CDR1 is LNHDA and CDR2 SQIVND (reference sequence). The CDR3 is 13 amino acids. CDR3 sequence reads: CANSIRRAETQYF. In DNA form, the CDR3 reads TGTGCCAATAGTATACGTAGAGCAGAGACCCAGTACTTC.

On this clone: This CDR3 is also generated by other DNA sequences in the sample. The V call is TRBV5-1, the J call TRBJ2-5; D is uncertain. This CDR3 region has 15 residues. Deletions cut 4 bases from V and 1 base from J, with 14 bases between. In germline, CDR1 is SGHRS, CDR2 YFSETQ. The CDR3 DNA reads as TGCGCCAGCAGCCAAAATGTGGGTTCCCAAGAGACCCAGTACTTC. Protein product: CASSQNVGSQETQYF. The entire variable domain, with the rest obtained from reference TRBV5-1 and TRBJ2-5, is as follows: KAGVTQTPRYLIKTRGQQVTLSCSPISGHRSVSWYQQTPGQGLQFLFEYFSETQRNKGNFPGRFSGRQFSNSRSEMNVSTLELGDSALYLCASSQNVGSQETQYFGPGTRLLVL.

In DNA, the CDR3 is TGTGCCAGCAGCTTGAACGTTGTCGTCCTCTATGGCTACACCTTC. It specifies CASSLNVVVLYGYTF. The chain couples TRBV5-6 to TRBJ1-2; the D is unclear. The ends were cut back, 1 base at V and 4 bases at J, with 14 bases in the middle. This CDR3 has 15 residues. Looked up from germline, CDR1 is SGHDT and CDR2 is YYEEEE.

This clone turned up a few times. V is TRBV29-1 and J is TRBJ1-1; 7 bases fit TRBD1. The CDR3 is made up of 14 amino acids. The trim removed 6 bases at V and 0 bases at J, leaving 7 bases unmatched. Germline V gene lookup returns CDR1 SQVTM and CDR2 ANQGSEA. CDR3 amino acids: CSVDGTGVNTEAFF. The CDR3 DNA sequence: TGCAGCGTAGACGGCACAGGGGTGAACACTGAAGCTTTCTTT.

In its sample, this clone was seen many times. The chain has TRBV5-1 and TRBJ2-7, with D possibly TRBD2 on 6 matching bases. This CDR3 comprises 13 residues. The ends were cut back, 4 bases at V and 3 bases at J, with 11 bases in the middle. Germline values: CDR1 SGHRS, CDR2 YFSETQ. In DNA form, the CDR3 reads TGCGCCAGCAGCCCGACTAGTTACTACGAGCAGTACTTC. The encoded protein is CASSPTSYYEQYF. The full variable domain, completed using reference TRBV5-1 and TRBJ2-7, is KAGVTQTPRYLIKTRGQQVTLSCSPISGHRSVSWYQQTPGQGLQFLFEYFSETQRNKGNFPGRFSGRQFSNSRSEMNVSTLELGDSALYLCASSPTSYYEQYFGPGTRLTVT.

This sequence joins TRBV27 and TRBJ2-5; TRBD1 agrees at 8 bases. V dropped 4 bases and J dropped 5; count of bases not matched to a gene: 15. CDR1 is MNHEY, CDR2 SMNVEV, per germline (reference sequence). The CDR3 contains 17 residues. CDR3 loop: CASSSGPARGRMETQYF. In DNA, the CDR3 is TGTGCCAGCAGTTCCGGACCCGCCAGGGGGCGCATGGAGACCCAGTACTTC.

J is TRBJ1-5 and V is TRBV30; no reliable D call. Germline V lookup: CDR1 GTSNPN, CDR2 SVGIG (reference sequence). V was trimmed by 4 bases and J by 0 bases, leaving 7 bases between them. The CDR3 contains 13 residues. The CDR3 region is CAWNHNSNQPQHF. The DNA for the CDR3 is TGTGCCTGGAATCATAATAGCAATCAGCCCCAGCATTTT.

As for this clone: Sequence at one end of the junction differs from germline and may be a read error. The chain joins TRBV5-1 to TRBJ2-7; 8 nucleotides match TRBD2. CDR1 is SGHRS and CDR2 is YFSETQ in the germline V gene. The CDR3 consists of 14 residues. CDR3 DNA sequence: TGCGCCAGCAGCTTGAGAGCGGGAGAAAACGAGCAGTGCTTC. Translation: CASSLRAGENEQCF.

In this sample, this clone turned up a few times. The chain has TRBV7-6 and TRBJ1-5; no reliable D call. CDR1 and CDR2 (germline): SGHVS, FNYEAQ. The CDR3 consists of 13 residues. V was clipped by 0 bases and J by 4 bases, with 4 bases between them. The CDR3 here is CASSLAENQPQHF. In DNA form, the CDR3 reads TGTGCCAGCAGCTTAGCCGAAAATCAGCCCCAGCATTTT.

V usage is TRBV5-1 and J usage is TRBJ2-7, with TRBD2 matching over 12 bases. V was clipped by 6 bases and J by 4 bases; unmatched bases: 5. The CDR3 runs 14 residues. Germline-derived CDR1 and CDR2 are SGHRS and YFSETQ. DNA for the CDR3: TGCGCCAGCATACCGACTAGCGGGAGTTACGAGCAGTACTTC. Protein sequence: CASIPTSGSYEQYF.

This clone was seen many times. This chain connects TRBV18 to TRBJ1-5; a weak D match, TRBD1 (6 bases). Germline loops: CDR1 KGHSH, CDR2 LQKENI. The CDR3 totals 15 residues. Trimming left V 2 bases short and J 3 bases short, with 11 bases between. CDR3 protein: CASSPTGANNQPQHF. The CDR3 DNA reads TGTGCCAGCTCACCAACGGGGGCGAACAATCAGCCCCAGCATTTT.

This clone was recorded many times. The V call is TRBV30, the J call TRBJ2-5; 10 bases are shared with TRBD2. This CDR3 has 15 amino acids. Germline V gene data show CDR1 as GTSNPN and CDR2 as SVGIG (reference sequence). The trim removed 3 bases at V and 5 bases at J, leaving 9 bases unmatched. The CDR3 DNA is TGTGCCTGGAGCTTAGCGGGAGGAGATGCGGAGACCCAGTACTTC. Encoded protein: CAWSLAGGDAETQYF.

This clone has just a few counts. The chain carries TRBV6-5 and TRBJ2-1; D gene uncertain. The CDR3 runs to 14 residues. CDR1 is MNHEY and CDR2 is SVGAGI in the germline V gene. Trimming removed 0 bases from V and 4 bases from J, with 7 bases in between. This chain's CDR3 is CASSYSGGYNEQFF. In nucleotides, the CDR3 is TGTGCCAGCAGTTACTCGGGTGGATACAATGAGCAGTTCTTC.